These T cell receptor beta chains were read from a single sample in a study of T-cell reconstitution after alpha-beta-depleted transplantation in children. TCRdb re-analysed the PCR reads in MiXCR, keeping a single row per CDR3 protein. The data show some 29,000 distinct CDR3 sequences, over 5% seen once. The sequences come from PBMCs, mostly from graft donor cells, collected 180 days after TCRalphabeta/CD19-depleted stem cell transplant. These receptor sequences come from a male patient between 10 and 17 years old who had a stem cell transplant for acute myeloid leukemia, so the T cells may come from the graft donor. Each CDR3 is given with its conserved first and last residue. The order of the fields is clone size, D gene, V gene, J gene, CDR3 protein, CDR3 DNA. D genes are given only for firm matches. Size is stated for part of the rows, as once, few or many counts, or as a class when the clone is expanded.

clone size: many
D gene: -
V gene: TRBV5-4
J gene: TRBJ2-7
CDR3 protein: CASSQRLGNEQYF
CDR3 DNA: TGTGCCAGCAGCCAACGTCTAGGGAACGAGCAGTACTTC

clone size: many
D gene: -
V gene: TRBV7-2
J gene: TRBJ1-2
CDR3 protein: CASSLVSPGAKYGYTF
CDR3 DNA: TGTGCCAGCAGCTTAGTTAGTCCGGGGGCGAAGTACGGCTACACCTTC

clone size: many
D gene: TRBD1
V gene: TRBV27
J gene: TRBJ1-5
CDR3 protein: CASSEQGTPNQPQHF
CDR3 DNA: TGTGCCAGCAGTGAACAGGGGACCCCCAATCAGCCCCAGCATTTT

clone size: many
D gene: -
V gene: TRBV27
J gene: TRBJ2-4
CDR3 protein: CASSSSAGVLAKNIQYF
CDR3 DNA: TGTGCCAGCAGTTCCTCGGCCGGGGTCCTAGCCAAAAACATTCAGTACTTC

clone size: many
D gene: TRBD2
V gene: TRBV3-1
J gene: TRBJ2-1
CDR3 protein: CASNLAGDPNEQFF
CDR3 DNA: TGTGCCAGCAACCTAGCGGGAGATCCCAATGAGCAGTTCTTC

clone size: many
D gene: -
V gene: TRBV3-1
J gene: TRBJ2-7
CDR3 protein: CASSQVRTPAYEQYF
CDR3 DNA: TGTGCCAGCAGCCAAGTACGGACTCCTGCCTACGAGCAGTACTTC

clone size: many
D gene: TRBD1
V gene: TRBV12-5
J gene: TRBJ2-1
CDR3 protein: CASVRGGGEQFF
CDR3 DNA: TGTGCTAGTGTCCGAGGGGGCGGAGAGCAGTTCTTC

clone size: many
D gene: -
V gene: TRBV5-4
J gene: TRBJ2-7
CDR3 protein: CASRLDFYEQYF
CDR3 DNA: TGTGCCAGCAGACTAGATTTCTACGAGCAGTACTTC

clone size: many
D gene: -
V gene: TRBV4-1
J gene: TRBJ2-5
CDR3 protein: CASSQDRGTAQETQYF
CDR3 DNA: TGCGCCAGCAGCCAAGATCGGGGGACGGCCCAAGAGACCCAGTACTTC

clone size: many
D gene: -
V gene: TRBV4-3
J gene: TRBJ2-2
CDR3 protein: CASSQGAGRPGELFF
CDR3 DNA: TGCGCCAGCAGCCAAGGGGCCGGGAGACCCGGGGAGCTGTTTTTT

clone size: many
D gene: -
V gene: TRBV30
J gene: TRBJ2-1
CDR3 protein: CAWSASLGSYNEQFF
CDR3 DNA: TGTGCCTGGAGTGCTTCGCTAGGATCCTACAATGAGCAGTTCTTC

clone size: many
D gene: TRBD1
V gene: TRBV24-1
J gene: TRBJ2-6
CDR3 protein: CATSEPQGAGGANVLTF
CDR3 DNA: TGTGCCACCAGTGAGCCCCAGGGGGCGGGAGGGGCCAACGTCCTGACTTTC

clone size: many
D gene: TRBD2
V gene: TRBV7-2
J gene: TRBJ2-7
CDR3 protein: CASSEGLARGEQYF
CDR3 DNA: TGTGCCAGCAGCGAGGGACTAGCCCGGGGCGAGCAGTACTTC

clone size: -
D gene: -
V gene: TRBV15
J gene: TRBJ1-2
CDR3 protein: CATSRGGYYGYTF
CDR3 DNA: TGTGCCACCTCGAGGGGAGGGTACTATGGCTACACCTTC

clone size: many
D gene: TRBD2
V gene: TRBV20-1
J gene: TRBJ2-5
CDR3 protein: CSARVGTSKQETQYF
CDR3 DNA: TGCAGTGCTAGAGTAGGGACTAGCAAGCAAGAGACCCAGTACTTC

clone size: many
D gene: TRBD2
V gene: TRBV5-1
J gene: TRBJ2-5
CDR3 protein: CASSLARIAGGRETQYF
CDR3 DNA: TGCGCCAGCAGCTTGGCCAGAATAGCGGGAGGTCGAGAGACCCAGTACTTC

clone size: many
D gene: -
V gene: TRBV6-5
J gene: TRBJ1-1
CDR3 protein: CASRQGVSATEAFF
CDR3 DNA: TGTGCCAGCAGGCAGGGAGTGTCTGCCACTGAAGCTTTCTTT

clone size: many
D gene: TRBD2
V gene: TRBV20-1
J gene: TRBJ2-5
CDR3 protein: CSARDVSGRRGGQETQYF
CDR3 DNA: TGCAGTGCTAGAGATGTCAGCGGGAGGAGGGGGGGCCAAGAGACCCAGTACTTC

clone size: many
D gene: TRBD2
V gene: TRBV6-2/TRBV6-3
J gene: TRBJ2-5
CDR3 protein: CASSTLGTSGSIRETQYF
CDR3 DNA: TGTGCCAGCAGCACCCTAGGGACTAGCGGCAGTATTAGGGAGACCCAGTACTTC

clone size: many
D gene: -
V gene: TRBV14
J gene: TRBJ1-1
CDR3 protein: CASSQDNRARKGTEAFF
CDR3 DNA: TGTGCCAGCAGCCAAGATAACAGGGCGCGAAAGGGGACTGAAGCTTTCTTT

clone size: many
D gene: TRBD1
V gene: TRBV20-1
J gene: TRBJ2-7
CDR3 protein: CSARDQGRGLDEQYF
CDR3 DNA: TGCAGTGCTAGAGATCAGGGCAGGGGGCTTGACGAGCAGTACTTC

clone size: many
D gene: -
V gene: TRBV15
J gene: TRBJ2-7
CDR3 protein: CATGNGRISSYEQYF
CDR3 DNA: TGTGCCACAGGGAATGGGCGGATAAGCTCCTACGAGCAGTACTTC

clone size: many
D gene: -
V gene: TRBV24-1
J gene: TRBJ1-6
CDR3 protein: CATHDGGFNSPLHF
CDR3 DNA: TGTGCCACCCACGACGGCGGGTTTAATTCACCCCTCCACTTT

clone size: many
D gene: -
V gene: TRBV3-1
J gene: TRBJ2-5
CDR3 protein: CASSQETGTQETQYF
CDR3 DNA: TGTGCCAGCAGCCAAGAAACGGGGACCCAAGAGACCCAGTACTTC

clone size: many
D gene: -
V gene: TRBV3-1
J gene: TRBJ2-5
CDR3 protein: CASSLETGRQETQYF
CDR3 DNA: TGTGCCAGCAGCCTTGAGACAGGCCGCCAAGAGACCCAGTACTTC

clone size: many
D gene: TRBD2
V gene: TRBV20-1
J gene: TRBJ2-7
CDR3 protein: CSATSRTSLTYEQYF
CDR3 DNA: TGCAGTGCTACCTCACGGACTAGCCTGACCTACGAGCAGTACTTC

clone size: few
D gene: -
V gene: TRBV20-1
J gene: TRBJ1-1
CDR3 protein: CSARATGTEAFF
CDR3 DNA: TGCAGTGCTAGAGCCACAGGGACTGAAGCTTTCTTT

clone size: many
D gene: -
V gene: TRBV5-1
J gene: TRBJ2-5
CDR3 protein: CASSLNVDSPETQYF
CDR3 DNA: TGCGCCAGCAGCTTGAACGTGGACTCCCCAGAGACCCAGTACTTC

clone size: many
D gene: -
V gene: TRBV7-2
J gene: TRBJ2-2
CDR3 protein: CASSLMNSGVGELFF
CDR3 DNA: TGTGCCAGCAGCTTAATGAATAGTGGGGTCGGGGAGCTGTTTTTT

clone size: many
D gene: -
V gene: TRBV18
J gene: TRBJ1-5
CDR3 protein: CASSPGPSEPQHF
CDR3 DNA: TGTGCCAGCTCACCGGGGCCTTCCGAGCCCCAGCATTTT

clone size: -
D gene: -
V gene: TRBV7-2
J gene: TRBJ2-1
CDR3 protein: CASSLVRRRDYNEQFF
CDR3 DNA: TGTGCCAGCAGCTTAGTTAGGCGGAGGGACTACAATGAGCAGTTCTTC

clone size: many
D gene: -
V gene: TRBV19
J gene: TRBJ1-1
CDR3 protein: CASRTFSGTEAFF
CDR3 DNA: TGTGCCAGTAGGACATTCTCGGGCACTGAAGCTTTCTTT

clone size: many
D gene: -
V gene: TRBV28
J gene: TRBJ1-2
CDR3 protein: CASSSPTGLNYGYTF
CDR3 DNA: TGTGCCAGCAGTTCCCCCACAGGGTTGAACTATGGCTACACCTTC

clone size: many
D gene: -
V gene: TRBV29-1
J gene: TRBJ2-7
CDR3 protein: CSVGSLGSHEQYF
CDR3 DNA: TGCAGCGTTGGATCTCTGGGTTCCCACGAGCAGTACTTC

clone size: many
D gene: -
V gene: TRBV5-1
J gene: TRBJ2-5
CDR3 protein: CASMPGVETQYF
CDR3 DNA: TGCGCCAGCATGCCGGGGGTAGAGACCCAGTACTTC

clone size: many
D gene: -
V gene: TRBV6-1
J gene: TRBJ2-3
CDR3 protein: CASSRSGTLYTDTQYF
CDR3 DNA: TGTGCCAGCAGTCGATCCGGGACGTTGTACACAGATACGCAGTATTTT

clone size: many
D gene: TRBD2
V gene: TRBV20-1
J gene: TRBJ2-3
CDR3 protein: CSARDPGGSTDTQYF
CDR3 DNA: TGCAGTGCTAGAGATCCGGGGGGGAGCACAGATACGCAGTATTTT

clone size: many
D gene: TRBD2
V gene: TRBV5-1
J gene: TRBJ2-7
CDR3 protein: CASSWGGTSVNEQYF
CDR3 DNA: TGCGCCAGCAGCTGGGGCGGGACTAGCGTGAACGAGCAGTACTTC

clone size: many
D gene: TRBD1
V gene: TRBV20-1
J gene: TRBJ2-2
CDR3 protein: CSVPGQGVTAGELFF
CDR3 DNA: TGCAGTGTCCCGGGACAGGGGGTAACGGCCGGGGAGCTGTTTTTT

clone size: many
D gene: TRBD2
V gene: TRBV20-1
J gene: TRBJ2-7
CDR3 protein: CSARSRESSGSHEQYF
CDR3 DNA: TGCAGTGCTAGAAGCCGAGAGAGTAGCGGGAGCCACGAGCAGTACTTC

clone size: medium-sized
D gene: TRBD1
V gene: TRBV7-8
J gene: TRBJ1-5
CDR3 protein: CASSLADRDNQPQHF
CDR3 DNA: TGTGCCAGCAGCTTAGCCGACAGGGACAATCAGCCCCAGCATTTT

clone size: many
D gene: -
V gene: TRBV20-1
J gene: TRBJ1-2
CDR3 protein: CSAKMAGAGYTF
CDR3 DNA: TGCAGTGCTAAAATGGCCGGCGCTGGCTACACCTTC

clone size: many
D gene: -
V gene: TRBV12-3/TRBV12-4
J gene: TRBJ2-3
CDR3 protein: CASSLAPLALRTDTQYF
CDR3 DNA: TGTGCCAGCAGTTTAGCGCCTCTAGCGTTACGCACAGATACGCAGTATTTT

clone size: many
D gene: -
V gene: TRBV10-3
J gene: TRBJ2-3
CDR3 protein: CAISQAGSTDTQYF
CDR3 DNA: TGTGCCATCAGCCAGGCAGGGAGCACAGATACGCAGTATTTT

clone size: many
D gene: -
V gene: TRBV2
J gene: TRBJ2-1
CDR3 protein: CASSGGGDKQFF
CDR3 DNA: TGTGCCAGCAGTGGGGGCGGCGACAAGCAGTTCTTC

clone size: many
D gene: -
V gene: TRBV20-1
J gene: TRBJ1-2
CDR3 protein: CSARVAAYGYTF
CDR3 DNA: TGCAGTGCTAGAGTCGCAGCCTATGGCTACACCTTC

clone size: medium-sized
D gene: -
V gene: TRBV20-1
J gene: TRBJ2-1
CDR3 protein: CSARELGPYNEQFF
CDR3 DNA: TGCAGTGCTAGAGAGCTAGGCCCCTACAATGAGCAGTTCTTC